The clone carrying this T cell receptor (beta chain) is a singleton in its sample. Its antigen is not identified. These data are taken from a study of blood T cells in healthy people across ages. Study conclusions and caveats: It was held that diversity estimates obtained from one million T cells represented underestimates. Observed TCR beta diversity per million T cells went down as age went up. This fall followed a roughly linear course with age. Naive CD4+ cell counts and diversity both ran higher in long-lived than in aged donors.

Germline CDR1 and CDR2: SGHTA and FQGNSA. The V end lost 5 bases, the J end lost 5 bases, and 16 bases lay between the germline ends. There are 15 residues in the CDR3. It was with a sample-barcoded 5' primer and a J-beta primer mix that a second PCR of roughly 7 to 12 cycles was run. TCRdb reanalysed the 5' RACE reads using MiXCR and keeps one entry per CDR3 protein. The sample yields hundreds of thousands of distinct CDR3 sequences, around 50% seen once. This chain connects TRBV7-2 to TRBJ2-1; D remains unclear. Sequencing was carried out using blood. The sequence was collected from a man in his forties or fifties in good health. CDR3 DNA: TGTGCCAGCAGCCGATGGGGATTTCAGGACAATGAGCAGTTCTTC. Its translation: CASSRWGFQDNEQFF.